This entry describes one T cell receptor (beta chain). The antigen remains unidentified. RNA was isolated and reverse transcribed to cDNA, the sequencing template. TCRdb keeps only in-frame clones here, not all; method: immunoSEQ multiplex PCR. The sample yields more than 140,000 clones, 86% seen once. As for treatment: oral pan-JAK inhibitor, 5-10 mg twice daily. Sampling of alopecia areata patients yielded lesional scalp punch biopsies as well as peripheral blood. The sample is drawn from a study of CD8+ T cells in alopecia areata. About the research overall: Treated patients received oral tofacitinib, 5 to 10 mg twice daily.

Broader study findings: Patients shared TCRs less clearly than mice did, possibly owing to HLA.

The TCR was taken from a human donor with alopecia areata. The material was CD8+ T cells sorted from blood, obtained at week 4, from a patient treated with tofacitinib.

CDR3 bases: TGCGCCAGCAGCCAAGTACTAGCCAATGAGCAGTTCTTC. Residues: CASSQVLANEQFF. The J gene is TRBJ2-1, the V gene TRBV4-1; TRBD2 is a possible D gene (6 bases). The CDR3 consists of 13 residues. Germline assignment: CDR1 MGHRA and CDR2 YSYEKL. Trimming shortened V by 1 base and J by 6 bases, and 7 bases separated the two germline ends.